The clone carrying this T cell receptor (beta chain) showed up just a few times. Antigen unknown. Enrolled ophthalmopathy patients presented with a Clinical Activity Score of at least 3, a NOSPECS grade of at least 4, and disease duration under 3 months. Clinicians diagnosed patients from clinical symptoms, serum thyroxine and TRAb, thyroid ultrasound and orbital computed tomography. CDR1 and CDR2 (germline): SGHTA, FQGNSA. The CDR3 sequence is 14 residues long. V gave up 2 bases and J gave up 1 base, with 7 bases separating them. Using RNA transcripts as the source, TCR beta CDR3 regions were amplified. Researchers ran a first-round RT-PCR on the TCR CDR3 using the HTBI primer set. TCRdb re-derived calls from the multiplex PCR reads in MiXCR, one entry per CDR3 protein. The table records hundreds of thousands of distinct CDR3 sequences, roughly 14% of them present only once. The data derive from a study of T cells in Graves' hyperthyroidism and ophthalmopathy. Study-wide results and limits: Onset of ophthalmopathy came a median approximately 6 months after the model predicted it.

This chain uses TRBV7-2 with TRBJ2-3; D is undetermined. The clonotype originates from a woman between 35 and 50 years old with Graves' ophthalmopathy. Material: blood. CDR3 sequence (DNA): TGTGCCAGCAGCTTACTTCGGGGCACAGATACGCAGTATTTT. Its protein is CASSLLRGTDTQYF. Based on the CDR3 plus reference TRBV7-2 and TRBJ2-3, the full variable domain is GAGVSQSPSNKVTEKGKDVELRCDPISGHTALYWYRQSLGQGLEFLIYFQGNSAPDKSGLPSDRFSAERTGGSVSTLTIQRTQQEDSAVYLCASSLLRGTDTQYFGPGTRLTVL.